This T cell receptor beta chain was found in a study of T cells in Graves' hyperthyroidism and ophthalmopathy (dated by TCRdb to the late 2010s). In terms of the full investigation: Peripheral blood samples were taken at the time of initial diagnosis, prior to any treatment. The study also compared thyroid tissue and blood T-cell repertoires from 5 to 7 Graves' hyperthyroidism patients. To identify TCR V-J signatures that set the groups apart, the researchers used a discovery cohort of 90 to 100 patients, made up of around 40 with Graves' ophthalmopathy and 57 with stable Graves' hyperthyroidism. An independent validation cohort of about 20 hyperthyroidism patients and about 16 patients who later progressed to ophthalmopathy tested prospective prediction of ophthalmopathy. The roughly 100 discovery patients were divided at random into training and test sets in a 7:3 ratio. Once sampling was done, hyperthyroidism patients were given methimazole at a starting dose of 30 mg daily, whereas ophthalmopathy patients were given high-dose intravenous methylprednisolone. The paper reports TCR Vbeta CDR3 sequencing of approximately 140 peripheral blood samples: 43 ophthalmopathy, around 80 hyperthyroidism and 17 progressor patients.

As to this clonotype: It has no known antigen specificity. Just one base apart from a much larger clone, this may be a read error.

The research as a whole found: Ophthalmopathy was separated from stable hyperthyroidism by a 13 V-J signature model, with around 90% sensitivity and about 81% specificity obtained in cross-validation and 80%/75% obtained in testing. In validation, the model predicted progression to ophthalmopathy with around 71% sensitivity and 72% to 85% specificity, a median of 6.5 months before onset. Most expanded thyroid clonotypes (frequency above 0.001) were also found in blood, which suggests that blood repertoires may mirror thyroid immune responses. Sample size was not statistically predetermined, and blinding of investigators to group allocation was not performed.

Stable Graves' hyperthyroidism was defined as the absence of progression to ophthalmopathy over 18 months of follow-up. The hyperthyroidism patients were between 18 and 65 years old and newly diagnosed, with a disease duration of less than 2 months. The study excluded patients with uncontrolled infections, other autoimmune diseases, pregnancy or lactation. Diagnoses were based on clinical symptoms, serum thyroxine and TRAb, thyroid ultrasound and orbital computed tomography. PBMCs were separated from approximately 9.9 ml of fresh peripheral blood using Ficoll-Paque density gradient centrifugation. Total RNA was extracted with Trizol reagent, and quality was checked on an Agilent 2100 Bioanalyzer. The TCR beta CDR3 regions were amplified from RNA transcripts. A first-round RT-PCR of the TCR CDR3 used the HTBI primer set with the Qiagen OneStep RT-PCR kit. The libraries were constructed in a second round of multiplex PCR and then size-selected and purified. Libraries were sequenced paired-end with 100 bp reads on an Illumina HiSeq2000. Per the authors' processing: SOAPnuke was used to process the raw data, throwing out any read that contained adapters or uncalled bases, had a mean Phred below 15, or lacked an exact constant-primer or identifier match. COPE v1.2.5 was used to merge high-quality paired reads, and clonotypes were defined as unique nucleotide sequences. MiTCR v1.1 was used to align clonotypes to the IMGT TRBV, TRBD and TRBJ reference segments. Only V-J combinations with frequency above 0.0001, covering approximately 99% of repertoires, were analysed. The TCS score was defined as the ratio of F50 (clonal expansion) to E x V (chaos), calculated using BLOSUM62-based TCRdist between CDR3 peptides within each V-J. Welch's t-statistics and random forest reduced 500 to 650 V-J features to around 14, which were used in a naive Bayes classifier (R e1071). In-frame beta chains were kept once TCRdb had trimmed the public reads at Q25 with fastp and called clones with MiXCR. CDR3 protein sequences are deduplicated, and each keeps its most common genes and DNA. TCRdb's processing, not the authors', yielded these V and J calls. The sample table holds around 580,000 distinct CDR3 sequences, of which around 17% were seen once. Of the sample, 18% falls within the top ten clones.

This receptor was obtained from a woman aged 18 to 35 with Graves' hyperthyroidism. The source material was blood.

The DNA is TGTGCCAGTAGTGTAGGCCGTCTCCGGGGCCTAAATGAGCAGTTCTTC. It translates to CASSVGRLRGLNEQFF. The chain was built from TRBV19 and TRBJ2-1; the D gene could be either TRBD1 or TRBD2, each agreeing at 5 bases. According to the germline V gene (reference sequence), CDR1 reads LNHDA and CDR2 reads SQIVND. Trimming costs V 5 bases and J 7 bases, and their ends lie 21 bases apart. From the cysteine through the phenylalanine, the CDR3 covers 16 amino acids. Only the CDR3 portion is preserved as DNA: 48 bases, with reading frame beginning at the first base.